These 27 T cell receptor beta chains originate from one sample sequenced in a study of vaccination and CD4 T cells after COVID-19. The treatment is: approximately 9-day PBMC culture with coronavirus spike peptide pools or control peptides (ViraFEST assay). The antigens these receptors bind are not known. At the Johns Hopkins FTIC core, DNA taken from cultured CD4+ T cells was sequenced by way of the Oncomine TCR Beta short-read assay. TCRdb processed the PCR reads anew with MiXCR; each CDR3 protein has one entry. The sample holds approximately 13,000 distinct CDR3 sequences, 75% to 80% seen once. Sequenced: CD4+ T cells from blood, cultured in vitro. These receptors were taken from a human donor who had recovered from COVID-19.

The chain recombines TRBV4-2 with TRBJ1-5; a weak D match, TRBD1 (5 bases). Germline assignment: CDR1 LGHNA and CDR2 YNFKEQ. The germline V and J ends were trimmed by 0 bases and 7 bases, with 16 bases remaining between them. The CDR3 contains 16 residues. The CDR3 nucleotides read TGTGCCAGCAGCCAAGAGGGTGGGGGATCATCGCAGCCCCAGCATTTT. As protein: CASSQEGGGSSQPQHF.

V usage is TRBV28 and J usage is TRBJ2-5; the D is unclear. Germline lookup yields CDR1 MDHEN and CDR2 SYDVKM. The CDR3 extends over 13 amino acids. V was clipped by 3 bases and J by 5 bases, with 10 bases between them. The DNA for the CDR3 is TGTGCCAGCAGTTTGGATAGGGTGGAGACCCAGTACTTC. Its translation: CASSLDRVETQYF.

V gene TRBV15 combines with J gene TRBJ2-2; D is undetermined. Trimming cost V 0 bases and J 6 bases, with 8 bases left between them. The CDR3 is made up of 14 amino acids. CDR1 is LNHNV and CDR2 is YYDKDF in the germline V gene (reference sequence). DNA of the CDR3: TGTGCCACCAGCAGAGATGTTGGGCCCGGGGAGCTGTTTTTT. Protein sequence: CATSRDVGPGELFF.

V gene TRBV19 combines with J gene TRBJ1-5; 7 bases map to TRBD1. The CDR3 extends over 13 amino acids. Germline V gives CDR1 LNHDA, CDR2 SQIVND (reference sequence). The V and J ends lost 4 bases and 7 bases, in that order; junction bases with no gene match: 4. CDR3 protein: CASSTQGRQPQHF. CDR3 nucleotide sequence: TGTGCCAGTAGTACACAGGGGAGGCAGCCCCAGCATTTT.

The CDR3 reads CASSTSSRGNEQFF. The DNA for the CDR3 is TGTGCCAGCAGCACCTCGAGCAGGGGTAATGAGCAGTTCTTC. The chain has TRBV7-8 and TRBJ2-1, with a weak D call TRBD1 (6 bases). The germline CDR1 and CDR2 sequences are SGHVS and FQNEAQ. V was shortened by 5 bases and J by 7 bases, with 15 bases between the two germline ends. The CDR3 runs to 14 residues.

The sample holds a few counts of this clonotype. V gene TRBV6-2 or TRBV6-3 combines with J gene TRBJ2-5, with 13 bases lining up with TRBD2. CDR1 and CDR2 (germline): MNHEY, SVGEGT. V shed 4 bases and J 10 bases; nucleotides not matched to a gene: 12. The CDR3 consists of 16 residues. CDR3 nucleotides: TGTGCCAGCAGTTCCAGACTAGCGGGAGGCCGTGCACGCCAGTACTTC. Its translation is CASSSRLAGGRARQYF.

The rearrangement uses TRBV7-2 and TRBJ2-7; D is unresolved. The CDR3 runs 13 residues. Germline assignment: CDR1 SGHTA and CDR2 FQGNSA. The ends were cut back, 5 bases at V and 0 bases at J, with 8 bases in the middle. CDR3 bases: TGTGCCAGCAGCCCGGGCTTCTCCTACGAGCAGTACTTC. It yields the protein CASSPGFSYEQYF.

The chain links TRBV20-1 to TRBJ1-2; D is possibly TRBD1 (6 bases). V lost 2 bases, J lost 3 bases, and 13 bases lay in between. Germline-derived CDR1 and CDR2 are DFQATT and SNEGSKA (reference sequence). CDR3 length equals 14 residues. In DNA, the CDR3 is TGCAGTGCTAGACCCACCTGGACAGACTATGGCTACACCTTC. As protein: CSARPTWTDYGYTF.

J is TRBJ1-2 and V is TRBV6-5, with D hard to call. Between the trimmed V and J ends, which lost 0 bases and 0 bases, there was a span of 11 bases. Germline V gives CDR1 MNHEY, CDR2 SVGAGI. The CDR3 is 16 residues long. The CDR3 sequence: CASSYSGSPTNYGYTF. The CDR3 DNA sequence: TGTGCCAGCAGTTACTCGGGGAGCCCCACTAACTATGGCTACACCTTC.

The chain couples TRBV6-2 or TRBV6-3 to TRBJ2-2; 11 bases agree with TRBD2. From germline, CDR1 is MNHEY and CDR2 SVGEGT. V trimming: 7 bases; J trimming: 4 bases; junction bases outside the gene matches: 2. The CDR3 extends over 14 amino acids. CDR3 nucleotides: TGTGCCAGCACTAGCGGGAGGCGCACCGGGGAGCTGTTTTTT. Encoded protein: CASTSGRRTGELFF.

This clonotype is judged medium-sized. The rearrangement joins TRBV19 to TRBJ1-1, with D perhaps matching TRBD1 (5 bases). The CDR3 is made up of 14 amino acids. V lost 6 bases and J 0 bases, leaving 11 bases between the germline ends. Germline V gives CDR1 LNHDA, CDR2 SQIVND (reference sequence). The CDR3 is CASRLQALNTEAFF. In DNA form, the CDR3 reads TGTGCCAGTAGACTACAGGCCTTGAACACTGAAGCTTTCTTT. Full variable domain (missing parts from reference TRBV19 and TRBJ1-1): DGGITQSPKYLFRKEGQNVTLSCEQNLNHDAMYWYRQDPGQGLRLIYYSQIVNDFQKGDIAEGYSVSREKKESFPLTVTSAQKNPTAFYLCASRLQALNTEAFFGQGTRLTVV.

This clonotype was seen only once. The CDR3 region is CSARPTAYEQYF. CDR3 bases: TGCAGTGCTAGACCCACAGCTTACGAGCAGTACTTC. The chain is built from TRBV20-1 and TRBJ2-7; D uncertain. Trimming removed 2 bases from V and 4 bases from J, with 9 bases in between. The CDR3 loop spans 12 amino acids. The V gene's germline CDR1 is DFQATT and CDR2 SNEGSKA (reference sequence).

The genes are TRBV7-2 and TRBJ2-7, with 8 positions matching TRBD2. Trimming at V came to 0 bases and at J to 3 bases, leaving 7 bases not matched to a gene. This CDR3 spans 16 amino acids. Germline CDR1 reads SGHTA; CDR2 reads FQGNSA. CDR3 amino acids: CASSLALGLGDYEQYF. CDR3 coding DNA: TGTGCCAGCAGCTTAGCTTTGGGACTAGGTGACTACGAGCAGTACTTC.

The chain carries TRBV7-2 and TRBJ1-6; no definite D call. V lost 2 bases and J lost 13, with 15 bases in between. The CDR3 length is 14 residues. CDR1 is SGHTA and CDR2 is FQGNSA in the germline V gene. The CDR3: CASSLMFGESPLHF. The DNA of the CDR3 is TGTGCCAGCAGCTTAATGTTTGGGGAATCCCCCCTCCACTTT.

The V gene is TRBV28, the J gene TRBJ2-3; 8 positions match TRBD2. CDR3 size: 16 residues. Germline V lookup: CDR1 MDHEN, CDR2 SYDVKM. With 4 bases clipped from V and 9 bases from J, the junction kept 15 bases outside the gene matches. The CDR3 coding sequence is TGTGCCAGCAGTTCGCCGCCAGCCGGCGGGAGGAGGACGCAGTATTTT. This gives the protein CASSSPPAGGRRTQYF.

This chain uses TRBV6-1 with TRBJ2-5; 7 nucleotides line up with TRBD2. V was clipped by 7 bases and J by 1 base; unmatched bases: 6. Germline loops: CDR1 MNHNS, CDR2 SASEGT. The CDR3 loop spans 14 amino acids. In nucleotides, the CDR3 is TGTGCCAGCATAAGGGGCGGGGGCCAAGAGACCCAGTACTTC. Translated, it gives CASIRGGGQETQYF.

The chain recombines TRBV6-2 or TRBV6-3 with TRBJ1-5; D not resolved. Trimming shortened V by 2 bases and J by 2 bases, and 13 bases separated the two germline ends. The length of the CDR3 is 16 residues. From germline, CDR1 is MNHEY and CDR2 SVGEGT. The CDR3 DNA is TGTGCCAGCAGTTACGGCCGGCAGCGGGGCAATCAGCCCCAGCATTTT. This sequence encodes CASSYGRQRGNQPQHF.

The J gene is TRBJ2-2, the V gene TRBV7-2; weak D call: TRBD1 (7 bases). The CDR3 is made up of 17 amino acids. The V end was cut by 0 bases, the J end by 6 bases, with 17 bases between. The V gene's germline CDR1 is SGHTA and CDR2 FQGNSA. The CDR3 region is CASSLASVRGVSGELFF. The CDR3 coding sequence is TGTGCCAGCAGCTTAGCGTCGGTCAGGGGGGTCTCCGGGGAGCTGTTTTTT.

The chain joins TRBV7-9 to TRBJ1-5; no clear D. The ends were cut back, 1 base at V and 6 bases at J, with 7 bases in the middle. Germline assignment: CDR1 SEHNR and CDR2 FQNEAQ (reference sequence). This CDR3 comprises 13 residues. This chain's CDR3 is CASSLVEGQPQHF. Written as DNA, the CDR3 is TGTGCCAGCAGCTTAGTCGAAGGTCAGCCCCAGCATTTT. The full variable domain, in which reference TRBV7-9 and TRBJ1-5 provide the parts outside the CDR3, is DTGVSQNPRHKITKRGQNVTFRCDPISEHNRLYWYRQTLGQGPEFLTYFQNEAQLEKSRLLSDRFSAERPKGSFSTLEIQRTEQGDSAMYLCASSLVEGQPQHFGDGTRLSIL.

V and J are TRBV6-2 or TRBV6-3 and TRBJ1-1, with D tentatively TRBD1 (5 bases). V shed 1 base and J shed 4 bases, with 10 bases lying between them. The CDR3 has 14 amino acids. From germline, CDR1 is MNHEY and CDR2 SVGEGT. In nucleotides, the CDR3 is TGTGCCAGCAGTTACTATGGGACCAGCACTGAAGCTTTCTTT. It specifies CASSYYGTSTEAFF.

The chain uses TRBV21-1 and TRBJ1-5; TRBD1, the table's D call, was not compared with the DNA. TRBV21-1 is annotated as a pseudogene. CDR3 length equals 22 residues. The CDR3 region has the DNA TGTGCCAGCAGCAAATCATGCCAGATTCCCGGGGGGGCCCCCCTTAGCAATCAGCCCCAGCATTTT. This codes for CASSKSCQIPGGAPLSNQPQHF.

The V gene is TRBV20-1, the J gene TRBJ2-7; no reliable D call. The CDR3 is 14 residues long. Germline values: CDR1 DFQATT, CDR2 SNEGSKA (reference sequence). V was pared by 5 bases and J by 3 bases, with 17 bases between. The CDR3 here is CSARPPNGGYEQYF. CDR3 in DNA: TGCAGTGCTCGTCCACCCAACGGCGGCTACGAGCAGTACTTC.

The chain uses TRBV6-2 or TRBV6-3 and TRBJ1-1; weak D call: TRBD1 (5 bases). CDR1 is MNHEY and CDR2 is SVGEGT in the germline V gene. The germline V and J ends were trimmed by 6 bases and 0 bases, with 14 bases remaining between them. CDR3 length equals 15 residues. The CDR3 coding sequence is TGTGCCAGCAGACGCCCGGGACGGATGAACACTGAAGCTTTCTTT. The encoded protein is CASRRPGRMNTEAFF.

V and J are TRBV7-2 and TRBJ2-4; unclear D gene. Germline V gives CDR1 SGHTA, CDR2 FQGNSA. The length of the CDR3 is 15 residues. V gave up 1 base and J gave up 1 base, with 8 bases separating them. The CDR3 coding sequence is TGTGCCAGCAGCTTAGTCGGTCTGGCCAAAAACATTCAGTACTTC. Residues: CASSLVGLAKNIQYF.

The CDR3: CATSQTAGGTLEQFF. The CDR3 nucleotides read TGTGCCACCAGTCAAACCGCGGGAGGGACATTAGAGCAGTTCTTC. The chain employs TRBV24-1 and TRBJ2-1; 9 bases are a match to TRBD2. The CDR3 loop spans 15 amino acids. In germline, CDR1 is KGHDR, CDR2 SFDVKD. The J segment lost 10 bases and the V segment lost 6 bases, leaving 12 bases of the junction unmatched.

The chain employs TRBV6-4 and TRBJ2-3; 10 bases are a match to TRBD2. Trimming at V came to 6 bases and at J to 4 bases, leaving 4 bases not matched to a gene. Germline V lookup: CDR1 MRHNA, CDR2 SNTAGT. The length of the CDR3 is 14 residues. The CDR3 sequence is CASSEGTSADTQYF. CDR3 DNA sequence: TGTGCCAGCAGCGAGGGGACTAGCGCAGATACGCAGTATTTT.

A few counts support this clonotype. The chain is built from TRBV20-1 and TRBJ1-5, with a possible D match to TRBD1 (5 bases). The ends were cut back, 5 bases at V and 4 bases at J, with 12 bases in the middle. Germline V CDR1 and CDR2: DFQATT, SNEGSKA (reference sequence). This CDR3 is 13 amino acids long. CDR3 sequence reads: CSASKQENQPQHF. In DNA, the CDR3 is TGCAGTGCTTCCAAACAGGAGAATCAGCCCCAGCATTTT.